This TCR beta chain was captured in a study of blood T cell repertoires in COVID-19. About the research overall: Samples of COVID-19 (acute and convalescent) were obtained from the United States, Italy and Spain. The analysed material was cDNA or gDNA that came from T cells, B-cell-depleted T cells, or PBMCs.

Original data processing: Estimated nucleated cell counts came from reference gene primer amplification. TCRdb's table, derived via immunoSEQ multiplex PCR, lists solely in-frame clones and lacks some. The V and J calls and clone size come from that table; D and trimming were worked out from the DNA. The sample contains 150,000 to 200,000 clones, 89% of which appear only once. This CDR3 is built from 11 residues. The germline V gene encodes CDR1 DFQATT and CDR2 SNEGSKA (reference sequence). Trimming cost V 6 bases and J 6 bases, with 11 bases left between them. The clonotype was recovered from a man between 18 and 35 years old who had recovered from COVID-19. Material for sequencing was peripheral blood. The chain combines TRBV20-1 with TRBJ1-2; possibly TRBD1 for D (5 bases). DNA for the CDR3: TGCAGTGCCCGGGGGTGGAATGGCTACACCTTC. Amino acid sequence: CSARGWNGYTF.